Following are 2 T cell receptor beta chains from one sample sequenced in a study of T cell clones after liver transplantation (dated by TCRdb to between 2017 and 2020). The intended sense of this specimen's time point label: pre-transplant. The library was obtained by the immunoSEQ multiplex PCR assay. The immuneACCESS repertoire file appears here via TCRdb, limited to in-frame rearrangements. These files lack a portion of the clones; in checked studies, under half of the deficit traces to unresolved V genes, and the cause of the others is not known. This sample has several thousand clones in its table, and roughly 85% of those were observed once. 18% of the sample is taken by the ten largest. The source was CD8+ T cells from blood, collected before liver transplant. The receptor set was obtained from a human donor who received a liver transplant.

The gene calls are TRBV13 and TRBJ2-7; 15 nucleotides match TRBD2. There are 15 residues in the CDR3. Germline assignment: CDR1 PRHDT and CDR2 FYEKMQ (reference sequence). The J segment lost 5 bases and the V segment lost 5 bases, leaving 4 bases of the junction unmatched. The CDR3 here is CASSQGLAGGDEQYF. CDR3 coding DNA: TGTGCCAGCAGCCAGGGACTAGCGGGAGGTGACGAGCAGTACTTC.

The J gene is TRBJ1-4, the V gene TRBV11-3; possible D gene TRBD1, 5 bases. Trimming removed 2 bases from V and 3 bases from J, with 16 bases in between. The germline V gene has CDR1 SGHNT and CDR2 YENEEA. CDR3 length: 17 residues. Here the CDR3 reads CASSLYGTDHSNEKLFF. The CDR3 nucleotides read TGTGCCAGCAGCTTATATGGGACGGACCATTCTAATGAAAAACTGTTTTTT.